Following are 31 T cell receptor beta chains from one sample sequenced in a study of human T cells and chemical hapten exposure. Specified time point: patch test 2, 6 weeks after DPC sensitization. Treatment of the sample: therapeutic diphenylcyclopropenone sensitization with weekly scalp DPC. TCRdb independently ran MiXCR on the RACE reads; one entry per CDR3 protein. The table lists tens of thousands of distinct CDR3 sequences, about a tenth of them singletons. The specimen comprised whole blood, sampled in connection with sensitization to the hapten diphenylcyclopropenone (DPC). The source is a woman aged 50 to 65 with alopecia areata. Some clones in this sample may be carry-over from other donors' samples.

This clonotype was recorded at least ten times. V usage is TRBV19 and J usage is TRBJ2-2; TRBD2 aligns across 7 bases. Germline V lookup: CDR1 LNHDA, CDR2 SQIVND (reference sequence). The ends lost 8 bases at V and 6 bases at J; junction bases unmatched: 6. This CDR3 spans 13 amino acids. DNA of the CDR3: TGTGCCAGTGTGACTAGCAGTGCCGGGGAGCTGTTTTTT. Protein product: CASVTSSAGELFF.

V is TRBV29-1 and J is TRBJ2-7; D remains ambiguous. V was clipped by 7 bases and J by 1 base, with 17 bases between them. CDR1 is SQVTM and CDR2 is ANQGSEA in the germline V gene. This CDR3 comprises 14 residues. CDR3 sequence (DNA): TGCAGCGCCGTGACTGAGTATGCATCCTACGAGCAGTACTTC. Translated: CSAVTEYASYEQYF.

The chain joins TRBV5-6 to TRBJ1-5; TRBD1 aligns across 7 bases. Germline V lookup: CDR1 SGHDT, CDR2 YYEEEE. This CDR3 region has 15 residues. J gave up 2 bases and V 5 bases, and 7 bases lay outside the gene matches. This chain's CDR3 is CASSYRQGGNQPQHF. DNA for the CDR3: TGTGCCAGCAGTTACAGACAGGGAGGCAATCAGCCCCAGCATTTT.

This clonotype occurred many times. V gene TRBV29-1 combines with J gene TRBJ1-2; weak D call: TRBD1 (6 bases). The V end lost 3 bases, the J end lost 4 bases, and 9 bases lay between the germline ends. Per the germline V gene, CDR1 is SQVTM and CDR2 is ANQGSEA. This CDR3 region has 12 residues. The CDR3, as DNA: TGCAGCGTTGATGGGGGCATCTATGGCTACACCTTC. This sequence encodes CSVDGGIYGYTF.

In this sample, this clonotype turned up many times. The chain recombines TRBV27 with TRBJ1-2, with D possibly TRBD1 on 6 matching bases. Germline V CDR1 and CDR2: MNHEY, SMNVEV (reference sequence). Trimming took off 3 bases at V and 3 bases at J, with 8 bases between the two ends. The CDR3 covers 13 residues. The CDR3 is CASSLRGDYGYTF. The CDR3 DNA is TGTGCCAGCAGTTTGAGGGGGGACTATGGCTACACCTTC.

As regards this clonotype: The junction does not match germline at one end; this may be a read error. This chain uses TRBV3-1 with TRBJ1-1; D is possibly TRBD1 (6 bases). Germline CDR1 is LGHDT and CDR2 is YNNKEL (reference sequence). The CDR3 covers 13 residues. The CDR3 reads CASGQAGDTEAFF. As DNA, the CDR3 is TGTGCCAGCGGCCAAGCAGGGGACACTGAAGCTTTCTTT.

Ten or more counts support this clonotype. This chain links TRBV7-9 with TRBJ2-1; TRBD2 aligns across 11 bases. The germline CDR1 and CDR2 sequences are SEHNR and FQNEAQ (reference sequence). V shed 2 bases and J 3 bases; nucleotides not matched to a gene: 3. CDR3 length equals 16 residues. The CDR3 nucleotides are TGTGCCAGCAGCTTACTAGCGGGAGGCCTCTACAATGAGCAGTTCTTC. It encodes CASSLLAGGLYNEQFF.

CDR3 nucleotides: TGTGCCAGCAGCCACACCGGGACAGCCTCTGGGGCCAACGTCCTGACTTTC. It yields the protein CASSHTGTASGANVLTF. The rearrangement joins TRBV3-1 to TRBJ2-6, with TRBD1 matching over 7 bases. Germline CDR1 reads LGHDT; CDR2 reads YNNKEL (reference sequence). The CDR3 is 17 amino acids. Losses at the gene ends were 3 bases for V and 0 bases for J; bases not matched to a gene: 5.

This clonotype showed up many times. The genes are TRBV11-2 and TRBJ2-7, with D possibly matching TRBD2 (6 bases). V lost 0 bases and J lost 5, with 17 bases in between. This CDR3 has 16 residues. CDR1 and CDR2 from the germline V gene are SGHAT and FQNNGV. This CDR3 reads CASSLDLGGILDEQYF. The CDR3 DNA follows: TGTGCCAGCAGCTTAGATCTGGGCGGGATCTTGGACGAGCAGTACTTC.

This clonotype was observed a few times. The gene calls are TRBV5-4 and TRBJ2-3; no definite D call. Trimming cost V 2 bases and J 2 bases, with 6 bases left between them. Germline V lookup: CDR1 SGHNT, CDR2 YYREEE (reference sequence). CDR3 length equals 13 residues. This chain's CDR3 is CASSFTDTDTQYF. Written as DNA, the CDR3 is TGTGCCAGCAGCTTTACGGACACAGATACGCAGTATTTT.

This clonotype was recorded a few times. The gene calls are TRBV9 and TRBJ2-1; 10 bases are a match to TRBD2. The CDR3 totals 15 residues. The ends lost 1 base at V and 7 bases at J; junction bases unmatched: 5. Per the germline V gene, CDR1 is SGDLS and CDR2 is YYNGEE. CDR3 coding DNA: TGTGCCAGCAGCGTAAGGACTAGCGGAGGGAATGAGCAGTTCTTC. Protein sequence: CASSVRTSGGNEQFF. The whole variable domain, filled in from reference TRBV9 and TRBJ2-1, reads DSGVTQTPKHLITATGQRVTLRCSPRSGDLSVYWYQQSLDQGLQFLIQYYNGEERAKGNILERFSAQQFPDLHSELNLSSLELGDSALYFCASSVRTSGGNEQFFGPGTRLTVL.

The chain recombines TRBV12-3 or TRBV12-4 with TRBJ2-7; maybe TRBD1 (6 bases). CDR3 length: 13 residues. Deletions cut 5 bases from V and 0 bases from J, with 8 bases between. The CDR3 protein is CASSKGDSYEQYF. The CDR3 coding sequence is TGTGCCAGCAGTAAGGGGGACTCCTACGAGCAGTACTTC.

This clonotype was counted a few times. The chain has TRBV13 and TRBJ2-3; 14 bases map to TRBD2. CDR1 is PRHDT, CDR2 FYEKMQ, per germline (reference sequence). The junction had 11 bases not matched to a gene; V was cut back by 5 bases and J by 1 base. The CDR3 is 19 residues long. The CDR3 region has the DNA TGTGCCAGCAGCGGAGGACTAGCGGGAGGCCCCTCGGGCACAGATACGCAGTATTTT. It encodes CASSGGLAGGPSGTDTQYF.

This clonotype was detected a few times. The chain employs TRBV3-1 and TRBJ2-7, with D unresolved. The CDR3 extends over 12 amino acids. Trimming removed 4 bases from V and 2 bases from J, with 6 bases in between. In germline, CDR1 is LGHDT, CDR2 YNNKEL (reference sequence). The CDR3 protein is CASSPGPYEQYF. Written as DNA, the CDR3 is TGTGCCAGCAGCCCCGGACCCTACGAGCAGTACTTC.

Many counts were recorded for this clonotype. In DNA form, the CDR3 reads TGTGCCAGCAGCTTACACCCAGGGTTCGATAATGAGCAGTTCTTC. It is translated as CASSLHPGFDNEQFF. The chain employs TRBV11-2 and TRBJ2-1; a weak D match, TRBD1 (5 bases). The CDR3 totals 15 residues. Germline V lookup: CDR1 SGHAT, CDR2 FQNNGV. With 2 bases removed from V and 7 bases from J, the gap between germline ends came to 15 bases.

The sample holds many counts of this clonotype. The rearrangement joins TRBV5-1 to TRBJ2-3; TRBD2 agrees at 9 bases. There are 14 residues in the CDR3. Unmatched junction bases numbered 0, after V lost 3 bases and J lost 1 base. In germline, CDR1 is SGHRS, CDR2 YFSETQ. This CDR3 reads CASSWTSGTDTQYF. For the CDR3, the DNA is TGCGCCAGCAGCTGGACTAGCGGCACAGATACGCAGTATTTT.

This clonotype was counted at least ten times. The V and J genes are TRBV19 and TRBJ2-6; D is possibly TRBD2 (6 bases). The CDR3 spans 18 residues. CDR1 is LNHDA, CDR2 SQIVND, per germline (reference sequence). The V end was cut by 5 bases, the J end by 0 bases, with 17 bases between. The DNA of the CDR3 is TGTGCCAGTAGTCTCGGGACTGCTGCCCTCTCTGGGGCCAACGTCCTGACTTTC. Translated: CASSLGTAALSGANVLTF.

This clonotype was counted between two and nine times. CDR3 amino acids: CSARGSGYNEQFF. In DNA form, the CDR3 reads TGCAGTGCTAGGGGTAGCGGCTACAATGAGCAGTTCTTC. This chain links TRBV20-1 with TRBJ2-1, with D perhaps TRBD2 (6 bases). CDR3 length: 13 amino acids. Trimming cost V 3 bases and J 3 bases, with 9 bases left between them. Per germline, CDR1 DFQATT and CDR2 SNEGSKA (reference sequence).

Here the CDR3 reads CAISGTSIVTGELFF. For the CDR3, the DNA is TGTGCCATCAGCGGGACTAGCATAGTCACCGGGGAGCTGTTTTTT. The chain links TRBV10-3 to TRBJ2-2, with 9 nucleotides matching TRBD2. Germline V gene data show CDR1 as ENHRY and CDR2 as SYGVKD. This CDR3 is 15 amino acids long. V trimming: 6 bases; J trimming: 4 bases; junction bases outside the gene matches: 6.

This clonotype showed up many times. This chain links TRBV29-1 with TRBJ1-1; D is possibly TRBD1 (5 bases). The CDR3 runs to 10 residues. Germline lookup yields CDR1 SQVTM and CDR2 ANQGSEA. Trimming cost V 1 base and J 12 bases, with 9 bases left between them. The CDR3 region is CSVEGGASFF. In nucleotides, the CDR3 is TGCAGCGTTGAAGGAGGGGCGTCTTTCTTT.

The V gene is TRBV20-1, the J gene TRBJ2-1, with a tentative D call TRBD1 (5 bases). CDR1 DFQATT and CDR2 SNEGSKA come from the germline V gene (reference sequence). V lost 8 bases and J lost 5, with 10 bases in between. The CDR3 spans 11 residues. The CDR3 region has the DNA TGCAGTTCGACGACAGACAATGAGCAGTTCTTC. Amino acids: CSSTTDNEQFF.

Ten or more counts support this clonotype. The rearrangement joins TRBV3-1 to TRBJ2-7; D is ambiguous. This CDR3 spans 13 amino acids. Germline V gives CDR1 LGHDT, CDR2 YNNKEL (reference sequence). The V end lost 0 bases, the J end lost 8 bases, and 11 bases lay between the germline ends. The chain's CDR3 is CASSQDRVGKQYF. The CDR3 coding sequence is TGTGCCAGCAGCCAAGATCGGGTAGGGAAGCAGTACTTC.

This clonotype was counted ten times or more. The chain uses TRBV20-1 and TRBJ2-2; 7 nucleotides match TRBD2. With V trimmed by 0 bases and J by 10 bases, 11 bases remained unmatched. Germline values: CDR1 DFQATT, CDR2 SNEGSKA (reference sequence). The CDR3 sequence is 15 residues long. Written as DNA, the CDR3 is TGCAGTGCTAGAGATCTGCGGGAGAGTAGGGTGGAGCTGTTTTTT. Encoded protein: CSARDLRESRVELFF.

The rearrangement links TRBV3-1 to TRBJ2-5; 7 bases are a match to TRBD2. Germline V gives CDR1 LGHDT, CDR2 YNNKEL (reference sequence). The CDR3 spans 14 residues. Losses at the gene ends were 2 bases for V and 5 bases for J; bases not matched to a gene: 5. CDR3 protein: CASSQNSGMETQYF. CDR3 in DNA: TGTGCCAGCAGCCAAAACAGCGGGATGGAGACCCAGTACTTC.

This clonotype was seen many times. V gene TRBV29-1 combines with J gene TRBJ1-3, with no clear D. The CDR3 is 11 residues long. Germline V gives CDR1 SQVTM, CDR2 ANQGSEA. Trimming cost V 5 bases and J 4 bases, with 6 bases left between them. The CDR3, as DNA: TGCAGCGTTTTTGCCGGAAACACCATATATTTT. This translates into CSVFAGNTIYF.

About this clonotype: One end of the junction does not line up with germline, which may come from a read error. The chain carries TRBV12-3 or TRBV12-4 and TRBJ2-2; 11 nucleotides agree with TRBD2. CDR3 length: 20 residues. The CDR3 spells CASSYPVGLAGGRNTGELLF. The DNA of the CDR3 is TGTGCCAGCAGCTACCCCGTGGGCCTAGCGGGAGGCCGCAACACCGGGGAGCTGCTTTTT.

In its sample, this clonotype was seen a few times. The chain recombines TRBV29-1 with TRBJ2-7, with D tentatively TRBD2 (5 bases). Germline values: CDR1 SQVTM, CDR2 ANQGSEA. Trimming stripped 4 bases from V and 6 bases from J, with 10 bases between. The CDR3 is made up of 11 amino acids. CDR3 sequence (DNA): TGCAGCGTTGGAGGGCTGGTCGAGCAGTACTTC. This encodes CSVGGLVEQYF.

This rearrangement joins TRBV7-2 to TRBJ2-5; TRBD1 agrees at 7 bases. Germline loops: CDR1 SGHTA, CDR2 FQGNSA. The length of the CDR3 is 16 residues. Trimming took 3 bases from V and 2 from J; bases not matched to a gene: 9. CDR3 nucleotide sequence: TGTGCCAGCAGCTTGACAGGGATGGACCTTCAAGAGACCCAGTACTTC. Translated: CASSLTGMDLQETQYF.

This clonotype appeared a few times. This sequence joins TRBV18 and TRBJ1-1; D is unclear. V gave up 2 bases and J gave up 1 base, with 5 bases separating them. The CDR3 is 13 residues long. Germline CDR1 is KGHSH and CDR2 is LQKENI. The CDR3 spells CASSPVANTEAFF. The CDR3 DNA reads TGTGCCAGCTCACCAGTCGCGAACACTGAAGCTTTCTTT.

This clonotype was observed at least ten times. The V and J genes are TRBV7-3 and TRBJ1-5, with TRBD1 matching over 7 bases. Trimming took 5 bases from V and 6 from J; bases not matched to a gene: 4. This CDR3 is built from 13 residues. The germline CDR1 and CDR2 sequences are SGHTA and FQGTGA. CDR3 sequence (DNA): TGTGCCAGCAGCCCGGACAGGTCTCAGCCCCAGCATTTT. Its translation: CASSPDRSQPQHF.

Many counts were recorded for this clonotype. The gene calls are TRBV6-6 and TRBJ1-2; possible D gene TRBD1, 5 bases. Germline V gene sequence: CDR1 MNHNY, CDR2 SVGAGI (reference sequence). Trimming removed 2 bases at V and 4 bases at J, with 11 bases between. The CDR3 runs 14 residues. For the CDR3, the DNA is TGTGCCAGCAGTTACCCCGGACATCTCTATGGCTACACCTTC. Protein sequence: CASSYPGHLYGYTF.